This entry features one T cell receptor (beta chain) sequence. Its antigen remains unknown. These data originate in a study of T cells in Graves' hyperthyroidism and ophthalmopathy. General study points: The model made its ophthalmopathy prediction, and onset followed a median about 6 months later.

Template material for amplifying TCR beta CDR3 regions consisted of RNA transcripts. The HTBI set primed first-round TCR CDR3 RT-PCR. TCRdb reanalysed the multiplex PCR reads using MiXCR and keeps one entry per CDR3 protein. Of roughly 510,000 distinct CDR3 sequences listed, over 45% are singletons. The sequencing input was peripheral blood or thyroid tissue (not recorded which). The receptor's source is an adult woman with Graves' disease, either hyperthyroidism or ophthalmopathy (not recorded which).

CDR3 sequence: CATSRPTGDEETQYF. CDR3 DNA sequence: TGTGCCACCAGCAGACCTACAGGGGACGAAGAGACCCAGTACTTC. The V and J genes are TRBV15 and TRBJ2-5; TRBD1 matches at 7 bases. Unmatched junction bases numbered 6, after V lost 2 bases and J lost 3 bases. Germline V CDR1 and CDR2: LNHNV, YYDKDF (reference sequence). The CDR3 extends over 15 amino acids.